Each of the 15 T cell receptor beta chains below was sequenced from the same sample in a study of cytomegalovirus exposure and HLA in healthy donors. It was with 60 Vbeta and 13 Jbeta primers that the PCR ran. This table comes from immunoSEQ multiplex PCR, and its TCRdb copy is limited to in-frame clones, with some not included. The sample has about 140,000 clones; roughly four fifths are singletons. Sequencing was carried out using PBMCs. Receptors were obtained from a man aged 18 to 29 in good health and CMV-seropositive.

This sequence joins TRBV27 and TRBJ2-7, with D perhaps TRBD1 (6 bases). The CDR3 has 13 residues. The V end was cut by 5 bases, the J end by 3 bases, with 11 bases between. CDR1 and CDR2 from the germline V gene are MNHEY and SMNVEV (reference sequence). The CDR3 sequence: CASSVGQLYEQYF. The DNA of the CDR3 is TGTGCCAGCAGTGTCGGACAGCTCTACGAGCAGTACTTC.

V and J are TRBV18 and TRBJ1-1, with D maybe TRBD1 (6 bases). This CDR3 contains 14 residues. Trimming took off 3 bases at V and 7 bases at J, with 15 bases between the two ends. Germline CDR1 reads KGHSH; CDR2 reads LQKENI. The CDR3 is CASSPSGGANEAFF. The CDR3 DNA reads TGTGCCAGCTCACCGAGCGGGGGGGCAAATGAAGCTTTCTTT.

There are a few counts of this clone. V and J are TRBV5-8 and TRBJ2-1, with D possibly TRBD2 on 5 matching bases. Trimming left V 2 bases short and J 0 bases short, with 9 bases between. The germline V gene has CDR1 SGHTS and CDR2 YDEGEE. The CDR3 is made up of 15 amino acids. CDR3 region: CASSLGLGSYNEQFF. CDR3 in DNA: TGTGCCAGCAGCTTAGGACTGGGCTCCTACAATGAGCAGTTCTTC. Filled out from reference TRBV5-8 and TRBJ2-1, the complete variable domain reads EAGVTQSPTHLIKTRGQQATLRCSPISGHTSVYWYQQALGLGLQFLLWYDEGEERNRGNFPPRFSGRQFPNYSSELNVNALELEDSALYLCASSLGLGSYNEQFFGPGTRLTVL.

The CDR3 reads CASSMGTGETQYF. As DNA, the CDR3 is TGTGCCAGTAGTATGGGGACAGGGGAGACCCAGTACTTC. The chain carries TRBV19 and TRBJ2-5, with 9 bases identical to TRBD1. V lost 3 bases to trimming and J lost 5 bases; unmatched junction nucleotides: 1. The CDR3 runs to 13 residues. Germline V gives CDR1 LNHDA, CDR2 SQIVND (reference sequence).

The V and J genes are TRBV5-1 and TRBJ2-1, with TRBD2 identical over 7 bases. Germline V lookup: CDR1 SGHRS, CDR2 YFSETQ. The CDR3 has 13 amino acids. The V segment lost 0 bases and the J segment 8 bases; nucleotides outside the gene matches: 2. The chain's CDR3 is CASSLGGRYEQFF. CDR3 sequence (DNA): TGCGCCAGCAGCTTGGGCGGGAGATATGAGCAGTTCTTC.

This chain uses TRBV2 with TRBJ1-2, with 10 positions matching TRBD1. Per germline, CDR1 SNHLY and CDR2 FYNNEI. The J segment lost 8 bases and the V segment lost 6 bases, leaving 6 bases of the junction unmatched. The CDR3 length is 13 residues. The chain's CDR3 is CASRRDRGKGYTF. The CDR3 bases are TGTGCCAGCAGGCGGGACAGGGGTAAAGGCTACACCTTC.

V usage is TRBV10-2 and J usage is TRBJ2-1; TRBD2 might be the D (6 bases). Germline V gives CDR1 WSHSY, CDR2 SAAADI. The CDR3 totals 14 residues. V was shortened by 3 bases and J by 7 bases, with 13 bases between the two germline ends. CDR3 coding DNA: TGCGCCAGCAGTGATTCGGGAGTGGGGAATGAGCAGTTCTTC. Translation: CASSDSGVGNEQFF.

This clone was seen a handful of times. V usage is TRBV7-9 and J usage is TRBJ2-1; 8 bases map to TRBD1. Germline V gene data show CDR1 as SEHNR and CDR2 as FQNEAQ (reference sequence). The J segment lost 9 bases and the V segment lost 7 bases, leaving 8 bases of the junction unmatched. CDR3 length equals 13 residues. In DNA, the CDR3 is TGTGCCAGCACCCTGACAGGGGATAGTGAGCAGTTCTTC. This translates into CASTLTGDSEQFF.

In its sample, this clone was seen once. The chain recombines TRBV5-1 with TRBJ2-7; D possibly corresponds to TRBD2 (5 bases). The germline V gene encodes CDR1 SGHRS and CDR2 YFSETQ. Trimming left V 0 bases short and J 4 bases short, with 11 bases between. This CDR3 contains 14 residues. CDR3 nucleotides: TGCGCCAGCAGCTTGGTTGCGGAGGAGTACGAGCAGTACTTC. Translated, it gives CASSLVAEEYEQYF. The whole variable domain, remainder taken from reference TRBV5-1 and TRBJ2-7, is KAGVTQTPRYLIKTRGQQVTLSCSPISGHRSVSWYQQTPGQGLQFLFEYFSETQRNKGNFPGRFSGRQFSNSRSEMNVSTLELGDSALYLCASSLVAEEYEQYFGPGTRLTVT.

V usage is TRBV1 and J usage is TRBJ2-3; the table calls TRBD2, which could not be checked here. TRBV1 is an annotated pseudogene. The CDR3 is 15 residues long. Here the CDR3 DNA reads TGCACCAGCAGCCGAGGGACTAGCGGGAGGGATACGCAGTATTTT. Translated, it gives CTSSRGTSGRDTQYF.

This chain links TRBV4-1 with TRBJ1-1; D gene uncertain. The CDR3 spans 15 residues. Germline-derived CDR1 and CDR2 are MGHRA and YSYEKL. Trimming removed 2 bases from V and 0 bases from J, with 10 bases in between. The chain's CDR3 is CASSQSGGMNTEAFF. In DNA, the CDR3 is TGCGCCAGCAGCCAAAGCGGCGGAATGAACACTGAAGCTTTCTTT.

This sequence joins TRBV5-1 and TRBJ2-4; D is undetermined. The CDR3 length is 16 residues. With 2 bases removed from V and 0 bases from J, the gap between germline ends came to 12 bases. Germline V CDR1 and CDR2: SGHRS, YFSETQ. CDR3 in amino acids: CASSFLPSVAKNIQYF. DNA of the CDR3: TGCGCCAGCAGCTTCCTCCCCTCTGTAGCCAAAAACATTCAGTACTTC.

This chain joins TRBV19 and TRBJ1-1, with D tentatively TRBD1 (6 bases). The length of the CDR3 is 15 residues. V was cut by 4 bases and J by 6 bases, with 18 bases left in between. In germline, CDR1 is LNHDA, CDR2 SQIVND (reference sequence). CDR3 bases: TGTGCCAGTAGTACCGCATCAGGGGTTACGCCTGAAGCTTTCTTT. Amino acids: CASSTASGVTPEAFF.

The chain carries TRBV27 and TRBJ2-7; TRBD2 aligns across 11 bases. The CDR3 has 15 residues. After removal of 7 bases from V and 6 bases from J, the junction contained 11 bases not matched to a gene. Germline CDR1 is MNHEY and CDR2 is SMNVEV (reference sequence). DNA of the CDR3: TGTGCCAGCACCTACTCCGGGACTAGCGGTGTCGAGCAGTACTTC. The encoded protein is CASTYSGTSGVEQYF.

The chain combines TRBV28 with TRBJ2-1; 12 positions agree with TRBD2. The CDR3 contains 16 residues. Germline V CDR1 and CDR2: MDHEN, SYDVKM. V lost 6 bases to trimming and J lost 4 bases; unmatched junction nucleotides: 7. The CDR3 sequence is CASRTRLAGVYNEQFF. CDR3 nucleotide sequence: TGTGCCAGCAGAACTCGACTAGCGGGAGTTTACAATGAGCAGTTCTTC.